The entry that follows covers one T cell receptor beta chain sequence. This sample stems from a study of blood T cell repertoires in COVID-19. Study-wide context: T cells, B-cell-depleted T cells, or PBMCs provided the cDNA or gDNA that served as material.

As handled by the study authors: Amplification from reference gene primers served as the basis for estimated nucleated cell counts. Here immunoSEQ multiplex PCR was the method, and the copy in TCRdb shows in-frame clones only, minus some. Clone size and the V and J calls come from that table; the DNA yielded D and trimming. In the table there are 200,000 to 250,000 clones, approximately 84% of which are singletons. V lost 1 base, J lost 5 bases, and 9 bases lay in between. This CDR3 region has 14 residues. Germline assignment: CDR1 MDHEN and CDR2 SYDVKM. The sequence was collected from a woman aged 50 to 60 with active or convalescent COVID-19. The chain employs TRBV28 and TRBJ1-5; D is perhaps TRBD1 (5 bases). The specimen was peripheral blood. The chain's CDR3 is CASSLSGLHQPQHF. CDR3 nucleotides: TGTGCCAGCAGTTTATCAGGGTTGCATCAGCCCCAGCATTTT.